This TCR beta chain was sequenced during a study of T cell repertoires in cytomegalovirus infection. Study-wide results and caveats: Dominating the ex vivo response were HLA-C-restricted CMV-specific TCR beta clonotypes.

Germline CDR1 MNHEY, CDR2 SVGAGI. The length of the CDR3 is 13 residues. V was clipped by 5 bases and J by 3 bases, with 10 bases between them. This clonotype turned up a few times. Its antigen is unidentified. From the reads, TCRdb called clonotypes with MiXCR, one entry per CDR3 protein. The table includes about 890,000 distinct CDR3 sequences, approximately 30% detected once. This TCR derives from a human donor in good health (CMV status not recorded). Some clones in this sample may be carry-over from other donors' samples. The chain is built from TRBV6-5 and TRBJ1-1; D unresolved. The input for sequencing was cultured CD8+ T cells from PBMCs, taken from culture after CMV antigen stimulation. The CDR3, as DNA: TGTGCCAGCAGTCATGAACACCACACTGAAGCTTTCTTT. As protein: CASSHEHHTEAFF.